This T cell receptor beta chain is drawn from a study of early T cells in non-severe SARS-CoV-2 infection. This clonotype showed up many times. Via MiXCR, TCRdb re-called the 5' RACE reads, giving one row per CDR3 protein. The data hold some 30,000 distinct CDR3 sequences, with roughly 4.5% observed a single time. The CDR3 totals 14 residues. Deletions cut 3 bases from V and 1 base from J, with 7 bases between. CDR1 is SEHNR and CDR2 is FQNEAQ in the germline V gene (reference sequence). This receptor was taken from an adult who was a healthcare worker with PCR-confirmed SARS-CoV-2 infection or an uninfected control (not recorded which). Source material: whole blood. V and J are TRBV7-9 and TRBJ2-1; TRBD2 might be the D (5 bases). The CDR3 sequence: CASSFRTSYNEQFF. CDR3 in DNA: TGTGCCAGCAGCTTTCGGACTTCCTACAATGAGCAGTTCTTC.